The TCR beta chain under discussion was sequenced for a study of blood T cell repertoires in COVID-19. The overall study: Acute and convalescent COVID-19 samples came from the United States, Italy and Spain. The cDNA or gDNA used as material had been derived from T cells, B-cell-depleted T cells, or PBMCs.

Method: immunoSEQ multiplex PCR; TCRdb's copy keeps in-frame clones and lacks some. The data contain 9,500 to 12,000 clones, nearly 90% of them seen just once; the ten biggest clones take up under 30%. The CDR3 has 15 residues. Looked up from germline, CDR1 is SGHRS and CDR2 is YFSETQ. V was pared by 3 bases and J by 6 bases, with 8 bases of the junction left unmatched. This receptor was obtained from a young man with active or convalescent COVID-19. The V gene is TRBV5-1, the J gene TRBJ1-2, with 10 bases fitting TRBD1. Specimen: peripheral blood. The DNA for the CDR3 is TGCGCCAGCAGCTCGCGGGACAGGGGTCAAGATGGCTACACCTTC. Translated: CASSSRDRGQDGYTF.